This T cell receptor (beta chain) is drawn from a study of T cells in tuberculosis. For the study at large: T cells were selected with CD1B tetramers loaded with glucose monomycolate. Study findings and constraints: Low-affinity CD1B-GMM tetramer-binding T cells may have been missed.

After thawing and overnight rest, PBMC were stained with GMM-loaded CD1B tetramer, viability dye and anti-CD3 for sorting. CD1B tetramers were loaded with Rhodococcus equi-derived C32 glucose monomycolate. Tetramer-sorted PBMC had been CD14 monocyte-depleted before freezing. About 100,000 tetramer-negative cells were sorted from each donor. Some clones are missing from TCRdb's copy, which holds only in-frame ones; the method was immunoSEQ multiplex PCR. The data hold 85,000 to 90,000 clones, with roughly 88% observed a single time. V dropped 1 base and J dropped 3 bases, with 2 bases sitting between them. CDR1 GTSNPN and CDR2 SVGIG come from the germline V gene (reference sequence). This CDR3 comprises 11 residues.

The sample was CD1b-GMM tetramer-negative cells sorted from PBMCs. This sequence joins TRBV30 and TRBJ2-3; D uncertain. The clonotype comes from an adult woman with latent tuberculosis. The CDR3 nucleotides are TGTGCCTGGAGTGCGACAGATACGCAGTATTTT. Translation gives CAWSATDTQYF.